This T cell receptor beta chain was documented in a study of response to subunit inactivated influenza vaccine. TCRdb ran MiXCR on the RT-PCR reads and lists one entry per CDR3 protein. The table has under 800,000 distinct CDR3 sequences, around 14% seen once; the top ten hold 5.5% to 7%. Germline values: CDR1 MNHEY, CDR2 SVGEGT. The junction had 5 bases not matched to a gene; V was cut back by 4 bases and J by 3 bases. This CDR3 has 15 amino acids. The receptor comes from a man in his forties or fifties who received an inactivated influenza vaccine. The source material was PBMCs from blood, sampled roughly 15 days before vaccination. This chain uses TRBV6-2 or TRBV6-3 with TRBJ2-7, with TRBD2 matching 11 bases. This CDR3 is CASSSLTSGNYEQYF. CDR3 nucleotide sequence: TGTGCCAGCAGTTCTTTGACTAGCGGGAACTACGAGCAGTACTTC.